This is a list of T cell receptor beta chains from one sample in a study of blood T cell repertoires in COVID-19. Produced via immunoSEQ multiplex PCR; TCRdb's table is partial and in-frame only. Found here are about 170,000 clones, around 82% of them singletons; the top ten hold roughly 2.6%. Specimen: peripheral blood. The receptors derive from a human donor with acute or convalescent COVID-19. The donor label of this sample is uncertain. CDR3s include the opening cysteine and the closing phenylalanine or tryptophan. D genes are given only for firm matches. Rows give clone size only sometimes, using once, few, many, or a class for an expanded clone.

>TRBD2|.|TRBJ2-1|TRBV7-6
CASSFGSTGLYNEQFF
TGTGCCAGCAGCTTTGGCAGTACGGGACTATACAATGAGCAGTTCTTC
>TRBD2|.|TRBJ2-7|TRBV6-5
CASSPQASGPYEQYF
TGTGCCAGCAGCCCCCAAGCTAGCGGGCCCTACGAGCAGTACTTC
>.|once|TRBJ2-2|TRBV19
CASGTRRENTGELFF
TGTGCCAGTGGAACGAGGCGGGAGAACACCGGGGAGCTGTTTTTT
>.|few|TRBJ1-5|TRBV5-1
CASSALPGNQPQHF
TGCGCCAGCAGTGCCCTCCCGGGCAATCAGCCCCAGCATTTT
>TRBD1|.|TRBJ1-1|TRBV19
CASSPGGQGNTEAFF
TGTGCCAGTAGCCCCGGAGGACAGGGAAACACTGAAGCTTTCTTT
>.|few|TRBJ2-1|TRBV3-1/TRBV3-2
CASSPLGSEQFF
TGTGCCAGCAGCCCACTAGGGAGTGAGCAGTTCTTC
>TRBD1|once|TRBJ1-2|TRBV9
CASSADRVPYGYTF
TGTGCCAGCAGCGCCGACAGGGTTCCGTATGGCTACACCTTC
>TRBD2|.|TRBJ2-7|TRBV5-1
CASAATSGGYEQYF
TGCGCCAGCGCGGCGACTAGCGGGGGATACGAGCAGTACTTC
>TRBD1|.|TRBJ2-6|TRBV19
CASSIRRGQALSRGANVLTF
TGTGCCAGTAGTATTCGTCGGGGACAGGCCCTCTCTAGGGGGGCCAACGTCCTGACTTTC
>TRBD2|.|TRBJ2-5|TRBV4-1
CASSQVGTSGRRAQETQYF
TGCGCCAGCAGCCAAGTCGGGACTAGCGGGAGGAGGGCCCAAGAGACCCAGTACTTC
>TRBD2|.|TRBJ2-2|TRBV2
CASSGPKGLAGGTNTGELFF
TGTGCCAGCAGTGGTCCCAAGGGACTAGCGGGGGGGACTAACACCGGGGAGCTGTTTTTT
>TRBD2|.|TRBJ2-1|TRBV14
CASSRGVASGLAGPNEQFF
TGTGCCAGCAGCCGTGGGGTGGCGTCGGGACTAGCGGGCCCCAATGAGCAGTTCTTC
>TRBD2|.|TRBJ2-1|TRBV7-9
CASSLDVGLLNEQFF
TGTGCCAGCAGCTTAGACGTGGGACTACTCAATGAGCAGTTCTTC
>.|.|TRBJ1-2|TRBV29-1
CSVGAANYGYTF
TGCAGCGTTGGGGCCGCTAACTATGGCTACACCTTC
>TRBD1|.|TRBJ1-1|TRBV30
CAWSPPGGGSNTEAFF
TGTGCCTGGAGCCCCCCCGGAGGGGGCTCGAACACTGAAGCTTTCTTT
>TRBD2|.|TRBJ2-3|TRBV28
CASSLTPSGDSTDTQYF
TGTGCCAGCAGTTTGACTCCTAGCGGAGATAGCACAGATACGCAGTATTTT
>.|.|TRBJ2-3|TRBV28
CASSDPGGRQTDTQYF
TGTGCCAGCAGTGACCCCGGGGGACGTCAGACAGATACGCAGTATTTT
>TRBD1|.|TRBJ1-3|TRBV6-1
CASTEQGTASGNTIYF
TGTGCCAGCACTGAACAAGGGACAGCTTCTGGAAACACCATATATTTT
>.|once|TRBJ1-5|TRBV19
CASGGHRNQPQHF
TGTGCCAGTGGGGGACACCGCAATCAGCCCCAGCATTTT
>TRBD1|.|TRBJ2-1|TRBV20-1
CSASLPLQGTGGELSPGGFF
TGCAGTGCTAGTTTACCCCTCCAAGGGACAGGGGGCGAATTGAGCCCAGGGGGGTTCTTC
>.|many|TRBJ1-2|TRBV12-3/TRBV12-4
CASKGRAYRYTF
TGTGCCAGCAAGGGGAGGGCTTATCGATACACCTTC
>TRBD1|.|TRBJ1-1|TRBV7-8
CASSIDRGNTEAFF
TGTGCCAGCAGCATTGACAGGGGGAACACTGAAGCTTTCTTT
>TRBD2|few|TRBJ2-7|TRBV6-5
CASGLRGMEQYF
TGTGCCAGCGGACTGCGGGGGATGGAGCAGTACTTC
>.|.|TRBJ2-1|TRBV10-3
CAISQGGLGHEQFF
TGTGCCATCAGCCAGGGGGGACTTGGCCATGAGCAGTTCTTC
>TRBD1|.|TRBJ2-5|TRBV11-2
CASSLQGSIQETQYF
TGTGCCAGCAGCCTACAGGGGAGTATACAAGAGACCCAGTACTTC
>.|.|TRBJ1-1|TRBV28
CASSSLSEAFF
TGTGCCAGCAGTAGTCTATCTGAAGCTTTCTTT
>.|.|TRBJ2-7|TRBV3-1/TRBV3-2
CATSSWGGYEQYF
TGTGCCACTTCATCCTGGGGAGGCTACGAGCAGTACTTC
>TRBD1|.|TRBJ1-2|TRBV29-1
CSVSRTGNYGYTF
TGCAGCGTTTCTAGGACAGGGAACTATGGCTACACCTTC
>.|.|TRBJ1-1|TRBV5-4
CASSLEVGRTEAFF
TGTGCCAGCAGCTTGGAGGTGGGGCGCACTGAAGCTTTCTTT
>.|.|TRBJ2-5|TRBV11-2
CASSLTSYEETQYF
TGTGCCAGCAGCTTAACTAGTTACGAAGAGACCCAGTACTTC
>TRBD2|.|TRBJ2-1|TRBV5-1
CASRGLVSDEQFF
TGCGCCAGCCGAGGACTAGTATCCGATGAGCAGTTCTTC
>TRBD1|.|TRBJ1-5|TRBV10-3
CAISESGQGGQPQHF
TGTGCCATCAGTGAGTCCGGGCAGGGGGGTCAGCCCCAGCATTTT
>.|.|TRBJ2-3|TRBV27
CASSFAGGVTDTQYF
TGTGCCAGCAGTTTCGCCGGAGGGGTCACAGATACGCAGTATTTT
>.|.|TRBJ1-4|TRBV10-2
CASSKQGATNEKLFF
TGCGCCAGCAGCAAACAGGGAGCAACTAATGAAAAACTGTTTTTT
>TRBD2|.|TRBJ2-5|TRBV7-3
CASSLMGRGPQETQYF
TGTGCCAGCAGCTTAATGGGGAGGGGACCGCAAGAGACCCAGTACTTC
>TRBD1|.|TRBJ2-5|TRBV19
CASSLLTGGAETQYF
TGTGCCAGTAGTCTGTTAACAGGGGGCGCGGAGACCCAGTACTTC
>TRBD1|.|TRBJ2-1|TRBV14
CASSQGGGQGLLDEQFF
TGTGCCAGCAGCCAAGGAGGCGGACAGGGCCTTTTGGATGAGCAGTTCTTC
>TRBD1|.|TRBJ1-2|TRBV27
CASSSRPGGGYGYTF
TGTGCCAGCAGTTCACGACCAGGGGGAGGATATGGCTACACCTTC
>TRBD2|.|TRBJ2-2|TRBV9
CASMSGSNTGELFF
TGTGCCAGCATGAGCGGGAGTAACACCGGGGAGCTGTTTTTT
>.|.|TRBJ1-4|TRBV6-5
CASIGVGRTNEKLFF
TGTGCCAGCATCGGGGTGGGCAGGACTAATGAAAAACTGTTTTTT
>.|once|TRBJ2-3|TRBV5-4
CASSLAGRGPTDTQYF
TGTGCCAGCAGCTTGGCGGGGCGGGGCCCCACAGATACGCAGTATTTT
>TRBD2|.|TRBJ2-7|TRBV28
CASSPMHPSSGSYEQYF
TGTGCCAGCAGTCCTATGCATCCCTCTAGCGGGAGCTACGAGCAGTACTTC